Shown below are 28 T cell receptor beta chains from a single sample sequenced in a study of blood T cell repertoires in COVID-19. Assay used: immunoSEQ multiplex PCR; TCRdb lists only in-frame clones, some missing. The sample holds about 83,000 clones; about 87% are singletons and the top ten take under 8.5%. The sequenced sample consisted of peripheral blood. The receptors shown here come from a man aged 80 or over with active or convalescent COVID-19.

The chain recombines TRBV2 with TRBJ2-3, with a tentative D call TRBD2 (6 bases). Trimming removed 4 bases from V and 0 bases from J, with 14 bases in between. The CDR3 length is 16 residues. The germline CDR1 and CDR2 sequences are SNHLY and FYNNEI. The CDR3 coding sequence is TGTGCCAGCAGTGGAATGGCGGGGCCTAGCACAGATACGCAGTATTTT. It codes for CASSGMAGPSTDTQYF.

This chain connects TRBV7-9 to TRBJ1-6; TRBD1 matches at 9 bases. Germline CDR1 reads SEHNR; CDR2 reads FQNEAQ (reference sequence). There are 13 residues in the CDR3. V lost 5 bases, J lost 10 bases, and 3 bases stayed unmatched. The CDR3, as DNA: TGTGCCAGCAGCCTGGGACAGGGATCACCCCTCCACTTT. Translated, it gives CASSLGQGSPLHF.

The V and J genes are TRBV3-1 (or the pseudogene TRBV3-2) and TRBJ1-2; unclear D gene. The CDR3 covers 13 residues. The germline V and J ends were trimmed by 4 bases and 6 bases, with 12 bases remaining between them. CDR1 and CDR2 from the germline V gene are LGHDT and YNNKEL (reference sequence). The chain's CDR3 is CASSPPGRNGYTF. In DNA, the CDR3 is TGTGCCAGCAGCCCCCCCGGGAGGAATGGCTACACCTTC.

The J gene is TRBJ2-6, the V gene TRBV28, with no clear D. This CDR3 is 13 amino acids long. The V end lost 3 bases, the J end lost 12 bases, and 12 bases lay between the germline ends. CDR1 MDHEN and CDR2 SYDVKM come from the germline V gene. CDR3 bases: TGTGCCAGCAGTTTCCCCCCCCTTAGCGTCCTGACTTTC. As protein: CASSFPPLSVLTF.

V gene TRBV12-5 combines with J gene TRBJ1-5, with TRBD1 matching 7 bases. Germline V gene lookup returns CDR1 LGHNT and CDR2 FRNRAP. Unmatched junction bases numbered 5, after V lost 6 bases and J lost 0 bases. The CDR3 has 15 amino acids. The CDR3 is CASGLTGISNQPQHF. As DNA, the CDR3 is TGTGCTAGTGGCCTGACAGGGATTAGCAATCAGCCCCAGCATTTT.

The CDR3 protein is CASRMNPDRANYGYTF. CDR3 DNA sequence: TGCGCCAGCAGGATGAACCCAGACAGGGCTAACTATGGCTACACCTTC. This chain connects TRBV10-2 to TRBJ1-2; TRBD1 matches 7 bases. Germline assignment: CDR1 WSHSY and CDR2 SAAADI. The CDR3 totals 16 residues. V lost 6 bases and J lost 0; bases outside the gene matches: 10.

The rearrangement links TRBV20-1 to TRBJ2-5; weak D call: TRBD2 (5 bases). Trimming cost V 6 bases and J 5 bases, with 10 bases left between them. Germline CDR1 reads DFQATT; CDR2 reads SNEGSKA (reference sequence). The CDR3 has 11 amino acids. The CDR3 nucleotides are TGCAGTGCCCAGGACTGGGAGACCCAGTACTTC. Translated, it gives CSAQDWETQYF.

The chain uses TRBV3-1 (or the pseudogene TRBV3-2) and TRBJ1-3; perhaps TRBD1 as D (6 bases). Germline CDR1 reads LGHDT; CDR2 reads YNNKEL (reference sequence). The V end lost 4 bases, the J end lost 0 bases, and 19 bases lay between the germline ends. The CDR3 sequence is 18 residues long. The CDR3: CASSLGAGAQFSGNTIYF. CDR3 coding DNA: TGTGCCAGCAGCCTCGGGGCAGGGGCACAATTCTCTGGAAACACCATATATTTT.

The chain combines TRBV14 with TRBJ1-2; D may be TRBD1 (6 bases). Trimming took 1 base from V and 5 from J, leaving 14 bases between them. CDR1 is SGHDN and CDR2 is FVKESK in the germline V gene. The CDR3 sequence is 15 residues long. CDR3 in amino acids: CASSQVAGGLYGYTF. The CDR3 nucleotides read TGTGCCAGCAGCCAAGTGGCCGGGGGGCTTTATGGCTACACCTTC.

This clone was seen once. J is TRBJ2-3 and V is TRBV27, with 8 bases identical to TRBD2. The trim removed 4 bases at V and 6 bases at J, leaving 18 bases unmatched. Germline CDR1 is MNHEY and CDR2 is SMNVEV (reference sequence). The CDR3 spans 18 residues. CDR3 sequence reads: CASSWDRRAGAKPDTQYF. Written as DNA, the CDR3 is TGTGCCAGCAGTTGGGACCGAAGAGCGGGGGCCAAGCCGGATACGCAGTATTTT.

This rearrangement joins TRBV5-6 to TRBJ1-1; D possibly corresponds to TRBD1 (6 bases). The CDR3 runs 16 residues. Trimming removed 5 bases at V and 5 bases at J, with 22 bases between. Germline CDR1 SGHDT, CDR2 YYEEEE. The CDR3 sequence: CASSSTGRRENTEAFF. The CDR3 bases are TGTGCCAGCAGTTCGACAGGCCGTAGGGAGAATACTGAAGCTTTCTTT.

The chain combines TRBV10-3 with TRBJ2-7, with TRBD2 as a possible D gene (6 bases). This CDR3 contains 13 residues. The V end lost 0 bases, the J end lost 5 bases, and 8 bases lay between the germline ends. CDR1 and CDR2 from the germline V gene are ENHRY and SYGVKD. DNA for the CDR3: TGTGCCATCAGTGAGTCGGGGGGTAACGAGCAGTACGTC. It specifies CAISESGGNEQYV.

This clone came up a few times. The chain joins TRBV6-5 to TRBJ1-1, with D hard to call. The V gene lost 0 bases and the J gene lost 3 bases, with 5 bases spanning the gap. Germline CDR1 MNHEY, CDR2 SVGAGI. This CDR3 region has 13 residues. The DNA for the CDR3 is TGTGCCAGCAGTTACTCGGCCGACACTGAAGCTTTCTTT. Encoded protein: CASSYSADTEAFF.

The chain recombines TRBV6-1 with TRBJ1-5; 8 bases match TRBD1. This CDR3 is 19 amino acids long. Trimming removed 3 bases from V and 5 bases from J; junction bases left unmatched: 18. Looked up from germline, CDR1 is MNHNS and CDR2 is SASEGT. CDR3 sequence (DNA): TGTGCCAGCAGTGACGGAATCATATGGGACAGGAGTCTTCATCAGCCCCAGCATTTT. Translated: CASSDGIIWDRSLHQPQHF.

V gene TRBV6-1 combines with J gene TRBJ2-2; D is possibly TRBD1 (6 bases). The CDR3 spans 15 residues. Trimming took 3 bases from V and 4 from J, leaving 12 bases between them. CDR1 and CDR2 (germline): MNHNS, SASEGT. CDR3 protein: CASSEPGEITGELFF. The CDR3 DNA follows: TGTGCCAGCAGTGAGCCAGGGGAAATCACCGGGGAGCTGTTTTTT.

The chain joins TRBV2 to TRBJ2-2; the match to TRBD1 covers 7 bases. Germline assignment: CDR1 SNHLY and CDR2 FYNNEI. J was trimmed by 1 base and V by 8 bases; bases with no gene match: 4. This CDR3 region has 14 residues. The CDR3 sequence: CASRGQQNTGELFF. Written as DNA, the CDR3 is TGTGCCAGCCGGGGACAGCAGAACACCGGGGAGCTGTTTTTT. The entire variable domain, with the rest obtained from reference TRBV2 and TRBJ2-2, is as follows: EPEVTQTPSHQVTQMGQEVILRCVPISNHLYFYWYRQILGQKVEFLVSFYNNEISEKSEIFDDQFSVERPDGSNFTLKIRSTKLEDSAMYFCASRGQQNTGELFFGEGSRLTVL.

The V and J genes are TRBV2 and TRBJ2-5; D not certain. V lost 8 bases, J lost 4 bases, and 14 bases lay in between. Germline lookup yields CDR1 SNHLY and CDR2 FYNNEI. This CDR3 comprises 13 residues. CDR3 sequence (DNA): TGTGCCAGCGCCGGCGGTGGTCGAGAGACCCAGTACTTC. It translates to CASAGGGRETQYF.

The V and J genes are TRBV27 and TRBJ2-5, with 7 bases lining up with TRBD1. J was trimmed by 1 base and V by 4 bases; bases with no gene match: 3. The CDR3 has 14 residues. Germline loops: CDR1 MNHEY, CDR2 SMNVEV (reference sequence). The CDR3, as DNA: TGTGCCAGCAGTTCCCGGGACAGCCAAGAGACCCAGTACTTC. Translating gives CASSSRDSQETQYF.

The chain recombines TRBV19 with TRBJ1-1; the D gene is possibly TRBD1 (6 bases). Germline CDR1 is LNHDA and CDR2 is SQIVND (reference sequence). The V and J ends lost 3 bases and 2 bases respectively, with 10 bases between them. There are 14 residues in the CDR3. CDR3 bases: TGTGCCAGTAGTATGGACAGCTCCAACACTGAAGCTTTCTTT. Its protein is CASSMDSSNTEAFF.

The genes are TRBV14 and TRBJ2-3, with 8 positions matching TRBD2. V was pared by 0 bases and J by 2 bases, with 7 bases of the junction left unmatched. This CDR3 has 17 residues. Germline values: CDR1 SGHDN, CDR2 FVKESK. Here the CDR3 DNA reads TGTGCCAGCAGCCAAGATCGGGGGGGCTTTATCACAGATACGCAGTATTTT. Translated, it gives CASSQDRGGFITDTQYF.

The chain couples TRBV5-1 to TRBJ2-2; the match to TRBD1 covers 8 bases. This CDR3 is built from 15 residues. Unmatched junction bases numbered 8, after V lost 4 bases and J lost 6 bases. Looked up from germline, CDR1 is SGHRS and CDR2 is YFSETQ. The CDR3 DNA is TGCGCCAGCAGCAAGGAGACAGGGGTAGCCGGGGAGCTGTTTTTT. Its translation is CASSKETGVAGELFF.

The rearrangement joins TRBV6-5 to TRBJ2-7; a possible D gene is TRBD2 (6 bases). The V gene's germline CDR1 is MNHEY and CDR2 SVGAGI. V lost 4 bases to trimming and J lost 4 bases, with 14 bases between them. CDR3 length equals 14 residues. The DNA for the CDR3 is TGTGCCAGCAGTTCGGGGGTTCCCTCTTACGAGCAGTACGTC. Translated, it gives CASSSGVPSYEQYV.

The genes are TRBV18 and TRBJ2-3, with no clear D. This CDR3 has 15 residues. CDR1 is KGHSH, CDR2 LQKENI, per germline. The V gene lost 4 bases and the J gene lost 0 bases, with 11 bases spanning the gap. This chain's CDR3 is CASSLLQKSTDTQYF. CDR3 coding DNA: TGTGCCAGCTCACTCCTACAGAAAAGCACAGATACGCAGTATTTT.

CDR3 residues: CASRRQGFPEAFF. CDR3 coding DNA: TGTGCCAGCAGAAGACAGGGGTTCCCTGAAGCTTTCTTT. This chain links TRBV27 with TRBJ1-1, with 8 bases identical to TRBD1. V was clipped by 6 bases and J by 6 bases; unmatched bases: 6. Germline V gives CDR1 MNHEY, CDR2 SMNVEV (reference sequence). This CDR3 contains 13 residues.

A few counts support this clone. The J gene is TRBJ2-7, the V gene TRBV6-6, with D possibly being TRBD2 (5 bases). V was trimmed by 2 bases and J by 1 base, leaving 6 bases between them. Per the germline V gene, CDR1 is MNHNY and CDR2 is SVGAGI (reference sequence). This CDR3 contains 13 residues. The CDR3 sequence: CASSYRDSYEQYV. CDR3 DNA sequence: TGTGCCAGCAGTTACCGGGATTCCTACGAGCAGTACGTC.

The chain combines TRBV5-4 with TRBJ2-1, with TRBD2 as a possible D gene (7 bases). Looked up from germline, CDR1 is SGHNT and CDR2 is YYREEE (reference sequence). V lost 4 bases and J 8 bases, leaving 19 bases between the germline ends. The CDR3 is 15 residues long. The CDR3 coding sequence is TGTGCCAGCAGCGCTGGACTAGGGGGGGGCTATGAGCAGTTCTTC. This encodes CASSAGLGGGYEQFF.

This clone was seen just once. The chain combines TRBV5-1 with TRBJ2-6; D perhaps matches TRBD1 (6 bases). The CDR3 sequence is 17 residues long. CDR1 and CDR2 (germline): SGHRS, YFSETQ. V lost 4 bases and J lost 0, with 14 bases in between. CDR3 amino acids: CASSLSRGSSGANVLTF. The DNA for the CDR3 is TGCGCCAGCAGCCTCAGCAGGGGTTCCTCTGGGGCCAACGTCCTGACTTTC.

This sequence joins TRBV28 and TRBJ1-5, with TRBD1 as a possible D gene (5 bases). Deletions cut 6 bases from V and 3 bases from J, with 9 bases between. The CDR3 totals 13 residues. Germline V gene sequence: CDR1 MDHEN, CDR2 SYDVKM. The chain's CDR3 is CASSGHYNQPQHF. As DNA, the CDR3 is TGTGCCAGCAGCGGACACTACAATCAGCCCCAGCATTTT.